These 27 T cell receptor beta chains were sequenced from one sample in a study of blood T cell repertoires in COVID-19. Profiling relied on immunoSEQ multiplex PCR, and the TCRdb table lists in-frame clones only, not all of them. Of 300,000 to 400,000 clones listed, roughly 90% were seen once; the top ten hold 3% to 4%. Source material: peripheral blood. Every receptor here comes from a woman aged 50 to 60 with active or convalescent COVID-19.

V is TRBV18 and J is TRBJ1-1; 9 nucleotides align to TRBD1. The V gene's germline CDR1 is KGHSH and CDR2 LQKENI. The ends lost 2 bases at V and 4 bases at J; junction bases unmatched: 5. The CDR3 is 15 amino acids. The CDR3 region is CASSPTRTGATEAFF. CDR3 bases: TGTGCCAGCTCACCAACGAGGACAGGGGCCACTGAAGCTTTCTTT.

The CDR3 sequence is CASSLLMGRNSPLHF. CDR3 in DNA: TGTGCCAGCAGTTTATTGATGGGGAGGAATTCACCCCTCCACTTT. The chain links TRBV27 to TRBJ1-6; D uncertain. The V and J ends lost 1 base and 7 bases respectively, with 11 bases between them. Germline CDR1 and CDR2: MNHEY and SMNVEV (reference sequence). CDR3 length: 15 amino acids.

This chain links TRBV27 with TRBJ2-7, with TRBD2 matching over 8 bases. The V and J ends lost 0 bases and 3 bases, in that order; junction bases with no gene match: 4. Germline CDR1 and CDR2: MNHEY and SMNVEV (reference sequence). The CDR3 is 15 amino acids. The DNA of the CDR3 is TGTGCCAGCAGTTTATCGGGCGGGGGGTTCTACGAGCAGTACTTC. Its translation: CASSLSGGGFYEQYF.

This chain links TRBV4-3 with TRBJ2-5, with 8 nucleotides matching TRBD1. Per germline, CDR1 LGHNA and CDR2 YSLEER. The junction had 2 bases not matched to a gene; V was cut back by 4 bases and J by 4 bases. CDR3 length: 13 amino acids. The CDR3 sequence: CASSRDRGETQYF. Here the CDR3 DNA reads TGCGCCAGCAGCCGCGACAGGGGAGAGACCCAGTACTTC.

This sequence joins TRBV6-2 or TRBV6-3 and TRBJ1-2; D unclear. The germline gives CDR1 MNHEY, CDR2 SVGEGT. The CDR3 length is 12 residues. The V end lost 4 bases, the J end lost 13 bases, and 16 bases lay between the germline ends. CDR3 nucleotides: TGTGCCAGCAGTTTTGCGCAACTCCTATGCACCTTC. This encodes CASSFAQLLCTF.

This CDR3 reads CASSSGDTGELFF. CDR3 nucleotides: TGTGCCAGCAGTTCGGGGGACACCGGGGAGCTGTTTTTT. The chain combines TRBV6-5 with TRBJ2-2, with D possibly matching TRBD2 (6 bases). Trimming shortened V by 4 bases and J by 3 bases, and 6 bases separated the two germline ends. Germline-derived CDR1 and CDR2 are MNHEY and SVGAGI. This CDR3 region has 13 residues.

This chain links TRBV14 with TRBJ2-1; 11 bases fit TRBD2. The germline gives CDR1 SGHDN, CDR2 FVKESK. The CDR3 sequence is 13 residues long. The V and J ends lost 4 bases and 10 bases, in that order; junction bases with no gene match: 3. The CDR3 is CASSPRTSGEQFF. In DNA, the CDR3 is TGTGCCAGCAGCCCACGGACTAGCGGGGAGCAGTTCTTC.

The chain couples TRBV9 to TRBJ1-2, with 10 bases identical to TRBD1. The CDR3 is 15 residues long. V dropped 0 bases and J dropped 5; count of bases not matched to a gene: 4. Looked up from germline, CDR1 is SGDLS and CDR2 is YYNGEE. CDR3 DNA sequence: TGTGCCAGCAGCGTAGGACAGGGGGCAGGGTATGGCTACACCTTC. Its translation: CASSVGQGAGYGYTF.

The chain employs TRBV28 and TRBJ1-2; maybe TRBD1 (5 bases). The germline gives CDR1 MDHEN, CDR2 SYDVKM. The CDR3 totals 14 residues. V was cut by 4 bases and J by 8 bases, with 17 bases left in between. CDR3: CASSSTGGVLGYTF. In DNA, the CDR3 is TGTGCCAGCAGTTCCACAGGAGGGGTCTTGGGCTACACCTTC.

Comments on this clone: This sample includes further DNA sequences coding for the same CDR3. The gene calls are TRBV9 and TRBJ2-7; 7 bases fit TRBD2. CDR1 is SGDLS and CDR2 is YYNGEE in the germline V gene. The CDR3 has 13 residues. The trim removed 0 bases at V and 7 bases at J, leaving 4 bases unmatched. CDR3 region: CASSVETGGEQYF. In DNA, the CDR3 is TGTGCCAGCAGCGTAGAGACCGGGGGGGAGCAGTACTTC.

The chain employs TRBV10-3 and TRBJ2-3; tentative D call: TRBD2 (6 bases). CDR1 is ENHRY and CDR2 is SYGVKD in the germline V gene. The CDR3 consists of 15 residues. Trimming left V 7 bases short and J 0 bases short, with 14 bases between. DNA of the CDR3: TGTGCCATCACCAAGGAAGGGAGGAGCACAGATACGCAGTATTTT. It yields the protein CAITKEGRSTDTQYF.

The chain uses TRBV19 and TRBJ2-3; TRBD1 might be the D (5 bases). From germline, CDR1 is LNHDA and CDR2 SQIVND (reference sequence). Trimming took 2 bases from V and 2 from J, leaving 14 bases between them. The CDR3 is 16 amino acids. CDR3 in DNA: TGTGCCAGTAGTATAATCGGCGACAGTCCCACAGATACGCAGTATTTT. This codes for CASSIIGDSPTDTQYF. Complete variable domain (other parts from reference TRBV19 and TRBJ2-3): DGGITQSPKYLFRKEGQNVTLSCEQNLNHDAMYWYRQDPGQGLRLIYYSQIVNDFQKGDIAEGYSVSREKKESFPLTVTSAQKNPTAFYLCASSIIGDSPTDTQYFGPGTRLTVL.

The chain is built from TRBV10-3 and TRBJ2-7; unclear D gene. Trimming removed 0 bases at V and 3 bases at J, with 9 bases between. The CDR3 has 14 residues. The germline gives CDR1 ENHRY, CDR2 SYGVKD. The CDR3 here is CAISESMPNYEQYF. The CDR3 region has the DNA TGTGCCATCAGTGAGTCAATGCCTAACTACGAGCAGTACTTC.

The rearrangement joins TRBV10-3 to TRBJ2-1, with a tentative D call TRBD1 (6 bases). With 9 bases removed from V and 4 bases from J, the gap between germline ends came to 13 bases. The length of the CDR3 is 13 residues. Looked up from germline, CDR1 is ENHRY and CDR2 is SYGVKD. This chain's CDR3 is CAMGMRGYNEQFF. In DNA, the CDR3 is TGTGCCATGGGGATGAGGGGGTACAATGAGCAGTTCTTC.

This chain links TRBV27 with TRBJ2-7; TRBD2 matches at 8 bases. The trim removed 8 bases at V and 3 bases at J, leaving 24 bases unmatched. The CDR3 has 19 amino acids. Germline loops: CDR1 MNHEY, CDR2 SMNVEV (reference sequence). CDR3 nucleotides: TGTGCCAGCTCCGGTTCAGATGCGCTAGCGGGCCGCCCGAGCTACGAGCAGTACTTC. Its translation: CASSGSDALAGRPSYEQYF.

The J gene is TRBJ1-2, the V gene TRBV6-5, with TRBD1 matching over 9 bases. The junction had 7 bases not matched to a gene; V was cut back by 7 bases and J by 7 bases. The germline CDR1 and CDR2 sequences are MNHEY and SVGAGI. The CDR3 runs 13 residues. The CDR3 sequence: CASTQQGAGGYTF. The CDR3 DNA is TGTGCCAGCACCCAACAGGGGGCCGGTGGCTACACCTTC.

The chain couples TRBV19 to TRBJ2-3, with 7 bases fitting TRBD1. The CDR3 covers 19 residues. Trimming cost V 3 bases and J 5 bases; bases outside gene matches: 20. Germline V CDR1 and CDR2: LNHDA, SQIVND (reference sequence). CDR3: CASSMRAGGVPGVRDTQYF. For the CDR3, the DNA is TGTGCCAGTAGTATGCGGGCAGGGGGAGTCCCAGGGGTAAGAGATACGCAGTATTTT.

This clone occurred once. The chain carries TRBV6-1 and TRBJ1-6, with TRBD1 as a possible D gene (5 bases). The V end lost 3 bases, the J end lost 7 bases, and 13 bases lay between the germline ends. Germline loops: CDR1 MNHNS, CDR2 SASEGT. The CDR3 is 15 amino acids. The CDR3 region has the DNA TGTGCCAGCAGTGACGTGCAGGGAAAGAATTCACCCCTCCACTTT. The encoded protein is CASSDVQGKNSPLHF.

A single count supports this clone. This chain joins TRBV28 and TRBJ2-7; TRBD1 agrees at 9 bases. Germline CDR1 and CDR2: MDHEN and SYDVKM. V gave up 6 bases and J gave up 7 bases; unmatched junction bases: 7. The CDR3 extends over 13 amino acids. The CDR3 loop reads CASRGQGTGEQYF. CDR3 bases: TGTGCCAGCAGGGGACAGGGCACGGGAGAGCAGTACTTC.

The chain has TRBV5-8 and TRBJ2-1; D might be TRBD2 (7 bases). CDR1 and CDR2 (germline): SGHTS, YDEGEE. V gave up 3 bases and J gave up 6 bases, with 16 bases separating them. The CDR3 is 15 amino acids. In nucleotides, the CDR3 is TGTGCCAGCAGCTGGGGGGGGGCTATTCCCAATGAGCAGTTCTTC. It translates to CASSWGGAIPNEQFF.

V is TRBV27 and J is TRBJ2-5; D gene unclear. Germline CDR1 is MNHEY and CDR2 is SMNVEV (reference sequence). The CDR3 runs 13 residues. V lost 3 bases and J 2 bases, leaving 7 bases between the germline ends. CDR3 amino acids: CASSLFLQETQYF. The DNA of the CDR3 is TGTGCCAGCAGTTTGTTCTTACAAGAGACCCAGTACTTC.

V is TRBV6-2 or TRBV6-3 and J is TRBJ2-7; weak D call: TRBD1 (5 bases). V lost 0 bases and J 13 bases, leaving 13 bases between the germline ends. This CDR3 has 12 residues. The V gene's germline CDR1 is MNHEY and CDR2 SVGEGT. The CDR3 nucleotides are TGTGCCAGCAGTTACTCGTTGGCAGGGCAATACTTC. Encoded protein: CASSYSLAGQYF.

This clone was observed a few times. The rearrangement joins TRBV5-8 to TRBJ2-3; D is perhaps TRBD1 (6 bases). Trimming took 1 base from V and 0 from J, leaving 12 bases between them. The CDR3 length is 16 residues. Looked up from germline, CDR1 is SGHTS and CDR2 is YDEGEE. The CDR3: CASSLRQGPSTDTQYF. CDR3 DNA sequence: TGTGCCAGCAGCTTGAGGCAGGGGCCTAGCACAGATACGCAGTATTTT.

This rearrangement joins TRBV7-2 to TRBJ1-3, with D perhaps TRBD1 (5 bases). The germline V gene has CDR1 SGHTA and CDR2 FQGNSA. Trimming pared 4 bases from V and 0 bases from J, leaving 10 bases between. The CDR3 extends over 15 amino acids. The CDR3 nucleotides read TGTGCCAGCAGCTCTAGGGGTTTCTCTGGAAACACCATATATTTT. Its translation is CASSSRGFSGNTIYF.

The chain joins TRBV10-3 to TRBJ2-3, with 11 bases matching TRBD2. V shed 4 bases and J 0 bases; nucleotides not matched to a gene: 0. The CDR3 is 15 amino acids. From germline, CDR1 is ENHRY and CDR2 SYGVKD. CDR3 sequence (DNA): TGTGCCATCAGTGGGACTAGCGGGAGCACAGATACGCAGTATTTT. This sequence encodes CAISGTSGSTDTQYF.

The chain is built from TRBV4-2 and TRBJ1-6; D perhaps matches TRBD1 (5 bases). Germline V gene data show CDR1 as LGHNA and CDR2 as YNFKEQ. CDR3 length equals 12 residues. V lost 5 bases and J lost 11, with 10 bases in between. This CDR3 reads CASSGQGPPLHF. The DNA for the CDR3 is TGTGCCAGCAGCGGCCAGGGTCCACCCCTCCACTTT.

The chain links TRBV28 to TRBJ1-2, with D uncertain. Trimming pared 5 bases from V and 4 bases from J, leaving 14 bases between. Germline-derived CDR1 and CDR2 are MDHEN and SYDVKM. The CDR3 runs to 14 residues. The chain's CDR3 is CASSPYGSGYGYTF. The CDR3 coding sequence is TGTGCCAGCAGTCCCTATGGCAGCGGCTATGGCTACACCTTC.